Shown below are 25 T cell receptor beta chains from a single sample sequenced in a study of tumor and adjacent non-tumor tissue in lung cancer. Three rounds of nested PCR, following a modified ARM-PCR protocol, produced the TCRbeta library. TCRdb reprocessed the multiplex PCR reads with MiXCR, giving one entry per CDR3 protein. Found here are 52,000 or so distinct CDR3 sequences, 74% of them singletons; the top ten hold roughly 25%. This sample's RNA came from whole unsorted tissue. Distant lung tissue was collected more than 3 cm away from the tumor edge. Sequencing was carried out using distant non-tumor lung tissue. These receptors all come from a woman aged 55 to 70 with non-small cell lung cancer.

Turning to this clonotype: The CDR3 does not close with the conserved phenylalanine or tryptophan, likely indicating a read error. In nucleotides, the CDR3 is TGTGCCAGCAGCCCCTCCCAACTAGCGGGGGGTCTCAATGAGCAGTTCTCC. Protein: CASSPSQLAGGLNEQFS. The rearrangement links TRBV11-2 to TRBJ2-1, with 12 positions matching TRBD2. After removal of 5 bases from V and 6 bases from J, the junction contained 11 bases not matched to a gene. The CDR3 consists of 17 residues. CDR1 and CDR2 (germline): SGHAT, FQNNGV.

This clonotype came up once. The genes are TRBV29-1 and TRBJ2-7; TRBD2 matches at 13 bases. The germline V gene encodes CDR1 SQVTM and CDR2 ANQGSEA. This CDR3 comprises 14 residues. V gave up 4 bases and J gave up 7 bases; unmatched junction bases: 7. CDR3 region: CSVGLAGGRNEQYF. In nucleotides, the CDR3 is TGCAGCGTTGGACTAGCGGGAGGACGCAATGAGCAGTACTTC.

This clonotype was counted many times. J is TRBJ2-7 and V is TRBV20-1; D is ambiguous. The V end was cut by 3 bases, the J end by 1 base, with 13 bases between. The CDR3 length is 14 residues. In germline, CDR1 is DFQATT, CDR2 SNEGSKA (reference sequence). CDR3 protein: CSASEDGDSYEQYF. CDR3 nucleotide sequence: TGCAGTGCTAGCGAGGATGGGGATTCCTACGAGCAGTACTTC.

Only one count was recorded for this clonotype. This could be a read error, since a much larger clone is one nucleotide away. CDR3: CSVEGQGGQQFF. CDR3 nucleotide sequence: TGCAGTGTTGAAGGACAGGGCGGACAGCAGTTCTTC. The chain carries TRBV20-1 and TRBJ2-1; 8 nucleotides match TRBD1. Germline trimming cut 7 bases from V and 11 bases from J; bases unmatched to any gene: 10. The CDR3 runs 12 residues. The germline V gene encodes CDR1 DFQATT and CDR2 SNEGSKA (reference sequence).

About this clonotype itself: Without the conserved terminal phenylalanine or tryptophan, this CDR3 likely stems from a read error. The gene calls are TRBV29-1 and TRBJ1-2, with 9 bases identical to TRBD1. The CDR3 has 15 amino acids. Germline CDR1 and CDR2: SQVTM and ANQGSEA. J was trimmed by 5 bases and V by 0 bases; bases with no gene match: 7. The CDR3 loop is CSVEDRDRGNYGYTL. CDR3 bases: TGCAGCGTTGAAGATCGTGACAGGGGGAATTATGGCTACACCCTC.

Regarding this clonotype: The missing conserved phenylalanine or tryptophan at the end of this CDR3 makes a read error likely. The limits of the CDR3 on the DNA are not certain, so only TCRdb's listed CDR3 is given. The V gene is TRBV28, the J gene TRBJ1-2; the table's D call, TRBD1, was not checked against the DNA. Germline CDR1 reads MDHEN; CDR2 reads SYDVKM. Including both end residues, the CDR3 is 13 amino acids long. CDR3: CASSLGNRDSCTI.

As to this clonotype: Because it lacks the conserved phenylalanine or tryptophan at the end, this CDR3 is likely a read error. The V call is TRBV5-1, the J call TRBJ1-5, with 7 bases matching TRBD1. CDR1 and CDR2 (germline): SGHRS, YFSETQ. The trim removed 4 bases at V and 3 bases at J, leaving 4 bases unmatched. The CDR3 is made up of 14 amino acids. CDR3: CASSPDRDNQPQHY. CDR3 sequence (DNA): TGCGCCAGCAGCCCCGACAGGGACAATCAGCCCCAGCATTAT.

Note on this clonotype: The junction departs from the called germline gene at one end, perhaps through a read error. This chain joins TRBV4-2 and TRBJ1-3, with D perhaps TRBD1 (5 bases). The CDR3 sequence is 18 residues long. CDR1 and CDR2 from the germline V gene are LGHNA and YNFKEQ. CDR3 DNA sequence: TGTGTCAGCAGCCCCCGACGGGGGGGAGATAGCTCTGGAAACACCATATATTTT. This encodes CVSSPRRGGDSSGNTIYF.

This sequence joins TRBV25-1 and TRBJ2-1, with TRBD1 matching over 11 bases. V lost 5 bases, J lost 4 bases, and 10 bases stayed unmatched. In germline, CDR1 is MGHDK, CDR2 SYGVNS. CDR3 length: 17 residues. The DNA of the CDR3 is TGTGCCAGCAGTATCTCTCGGACAGGGGGCCCTTACAATGAGCAGTTCTTC. Amino acids: CASSISRTGGPYNEQFF.

Remarks on this clonotype: An end of the junction does not agree with germline; a read error may underlie this. V is TRBV4-1 and J is TRBJ2-3, with unresolved D. Germline V CDR1 and CDR2: MGHRA, YSYEKL. CDR3 length: 15 amino acids. CDR3 in amino acids: CTSSQRVLSTDMQYF. CDR3 nucleotide sequence: TGCACCAGCAGCCAAAGAGTACTCAGCACAGATATGCAGTATTTT.

Concerning this clonotype itself: A read error may produce the germline difference seen at one junction end. The J gene is TRBJ2-2, the V gene TRBV6-2 or TRBV6-3, with D perhaps TRBD2 (5 bases). Germline V gives CDR1 MNHEY, CDR2 SVGEGT. This CDR3 comprises 17 residues. Here the CDR3 DNA reads TGTGCCAGCAATTACACCCAACAGAGGGTCAACACCGGGGAGCTGGTTTTT. Amino acid sequence: CASNYTQQRVNTGELVF.

This clonotype was detected only a few times. The rearrangement joins TRBV28 to TRBJ2-3; the D gene is possibly TRBD2 (5 bases). In germline, CDR1 is MDHEN, CDR2 SYDVKM. The CDR3 runs to 15 residues. The V end was cut by 4 bases, the J end by 2 bases, with 13 bases between. The CDR3 region is CASSWTGSATDTQYF. CDR3 in DNA: TGTGCCAGCAGTTGGACTGGATCCGCCACAGATACGCAGTATTTT.

The chain links TRBV12-3 or TRBV12-4 to TRBJ2-3; D could derive from TRBD1 or TRBD2 (5 bases each). The CDR3 is 16 residues long. V was cut by 8 bases and J by 3 bases, with 21 bases left in between. The CDR3 DNA follows: TGTGCCAGCTGTTCAACCGGGAAAGGGGTGACAGATACGCAGTATTTT. This codes for CASCSTGKGVTDTQYF.

On this clonotype: At one end the junction does not follow the germline gene, possibly because of a read error. The rearrangement links TRBV4-3 to TRBJ1-1; D gene uncertain. Germline V CDR1 and CDR2: LGHNA, YSLEER. This CDR3 comprises 17 residues. DNA for the CDR3: TGCGCCAGTAGCCAAGCAAGTTTCAATTCTATGAACATTGAAGCTTTCTTT. Protein sequence: CASSQASFNSMNIEAFF.

Worth noting for this clonotype: The junction shows a germline mismatch at one end, possibly a read error. The rearrangement links TRBV29-1 to TRBJ1-1, with TRBD1 as a possible D gene (6 bases). This CDR3 is 14 amino acids long. CDR1 and CDR2 from the germline V gene are SQVTM and ANQGSEA. The CDR3 nucleotides are TGCAACGTTCTGGAGGGGGTGTCGAACACTGAAGCTTTCTTT. Translation: CNVLEGVSNTEAFF. Drawing the rest from reference TRBV29-1 and TRBJ1-1, the complete variable domain is SAVISQKPSRDICQRGTSLTIQCQVDSQVTMMFWYRQQPGQSLTLIATANQGSEATYESGFVIDKFPISRPNLTFSTLTVSNMSPEDSSIYLCNVLEGVSNTEAFFGQGTRLTVV.

This clonotype has only a few counts. The rearrangement links TRBV20-1 to TRBJ2-7; D is unresolved. Per the germline V gene, CDR1 is DFQATT and CDR2 is SNEGSKA (reference sequence). The V end was cut by 0 bases, the J end by 7 bases, with 13 bases between. There are 13 residues in the CDR3. CDR3 region: CSARETLIREQYF. Here the CDR3 DNA reads TGCAGTGCTAGAGAAACCCTTATTAGGGAGCAGTACTTC.

The rearrangement uses TRBV19 and TRBJ1-4, with 8 bases aligning to TRBD1. After removal of 6 bases from V and 6 bases from J, the junction contained 6 bases not matched to a gene. Germline CDR1 LNHDA, CDR2 SQIVND (reference sequence). CDR3 length: 14 amino acids. This CDR3 is CASRSETGDEKLFF. The CDR3, as DNA: TGTGCCAGTAGATCCGAGACAGGGGATGAAAAACTGTTTTTT.

A word on this clonotype: No conserved phenylalanine or tryptophan ends this CDR3, so it is likely a read error. This chain uses TRBV29-1 with TRBJ1-1; tentative D call: TRBD1 (5 bases). CDR3 length: 11 residues. Germline V gene lookup returns CDR1 SQVTM and CDR2 ANQGSEA. CDR3 in amino acids: CDGQGVTEAFY. In DNA, the CDR3 is TGTGACGGACAAGGGGTGACTGAAGCTTTCTAT.

This clonotype was detected many times. V gene TRBV29-1 combines with J gene TRBJ2-7, with TRBD2 matching over 13 bases. V lost 4 bases, J lost 5 bases, and 5 bases stayed unmatched. This CDR3 spans 14 amino acids. Looked up from germline, CDR1 is SQVTM and CDR2 is ANQGSEA. The CDR3 DNA follows: TGCAGCGTTGGACTAGCGGGAGGAAGCAACGAGCAGTACTTC. This encodes CSVGLAGGSNEQYF.

Comments on this clonotype: One junction end does not reproduce the germline sequence, and a read error may be involved. This chain uses TRBV7-9 with TRBJ2-2; D is possibly TRBD1 (5 bases). From germline, CDR1 is SEHNR and CDR2 FQNEAQ (reference sequence). This CDR3 spans 14 amino acids. CDR3 amino acids: CTSSLHQGNGELFF. In DNA, the CDR3 is TGTACCAGCAGCTTACATCAGGGTAACGGGGAGCTGTTTTTT.

As concerns this clonotype: The junction shows a germline mismatch at one end, possibly a read error. V usage is TRBV4-1 and J usage is TRBJ1-4; 8 nucleotides agree with TRBD1. CDR1 and CDR2 (germline): MGHRA, YSYEKL. The CDR3 has 16 residues. For the CDR3, the DNA is TGCCCCAGCAGCCAAGGAGGAACAGGGGGTTTTGAAAAACTATTTTTT. This translates into CPSSQGGTGGFEKLFF.

By share, this clonotype ranks as medium-sized. This rearrangement joins TRBV5-6 to TRBJ2-3; 8 positions match TRBD1. The trim removed 4 bases at V and 5 bases at J, leaving 6 bases unmatched. Germline CDR1 SGHDT, CDR2 YYEEEE. CDR3 length: 14 amino acids. The CDR3 DNA reads as TGTGCCAGCAGCCCCGGACAGGGTGGAGATACGCAGTATTTT. Its protein is CASSPGQGGDTQYF.

A word on this clonotype: At one of its ends the junction is not consistent with the germline gene, which may arise from a read error. The gene calls are TRBV6-6 and TRBJ2-7; no firm D call. The CDR3 contains 15 residues. Per germline, CDR1 MNHNY and CDR2 SVGAGI (reference sequence). The CDR3 reads CASSSPGMGSYKQYF. The CDR3 DNA reads as TGTGCCAGCAGTTCCCCTGGCATGGGGTCCTACAAGCAGTACTTC.

Comment on this clonotype: One end of the junction fails to match germline, which may point to a read error. The chain uses TRBV11-3 and TRBJ1-6; tentatively, D is TRBD1 (6 bases). Per germline, CDR1 SGHNT and CDR2 YENEEA. The CDR3 loop spans 15 amino acids. CDR3: CASSSEDRCNSPPHF. In DNA form, the CDR3 reads TGTGCCAGCAGCTCAGAGGACAGATGTAATTCACCCCCCCACTTT.

The rearrangement uses TRBV6-5 and TRBJ1-1; D perhaps matches TRBD1 (6 bases). Trimming removed 8 bases at V and 7 bases at J, with 17 bases between. Germline V lookup: CDR1 MNHEY, CDR2 SVGAGI. CDR3 size: 13 residues. This CDR3 reads CASWGHLSIEAFF. The CDR3 region has the DNA TGTGCCAGCTGGGGACACCTGAGCATTGAAGCTTTCTTT.